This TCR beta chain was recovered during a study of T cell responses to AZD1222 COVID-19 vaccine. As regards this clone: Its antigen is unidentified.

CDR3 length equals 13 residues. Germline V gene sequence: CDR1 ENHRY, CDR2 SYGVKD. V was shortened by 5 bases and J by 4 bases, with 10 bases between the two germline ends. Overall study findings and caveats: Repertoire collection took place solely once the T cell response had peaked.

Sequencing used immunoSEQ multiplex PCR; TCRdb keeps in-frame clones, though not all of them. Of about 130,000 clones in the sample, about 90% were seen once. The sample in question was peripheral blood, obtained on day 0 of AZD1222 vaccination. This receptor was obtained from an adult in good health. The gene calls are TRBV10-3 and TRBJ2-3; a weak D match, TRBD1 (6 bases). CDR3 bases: TGTGCCATCAGTATACAGGGTTCAGATACGCAGTATTTT. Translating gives CAISIQGSDTQYF.